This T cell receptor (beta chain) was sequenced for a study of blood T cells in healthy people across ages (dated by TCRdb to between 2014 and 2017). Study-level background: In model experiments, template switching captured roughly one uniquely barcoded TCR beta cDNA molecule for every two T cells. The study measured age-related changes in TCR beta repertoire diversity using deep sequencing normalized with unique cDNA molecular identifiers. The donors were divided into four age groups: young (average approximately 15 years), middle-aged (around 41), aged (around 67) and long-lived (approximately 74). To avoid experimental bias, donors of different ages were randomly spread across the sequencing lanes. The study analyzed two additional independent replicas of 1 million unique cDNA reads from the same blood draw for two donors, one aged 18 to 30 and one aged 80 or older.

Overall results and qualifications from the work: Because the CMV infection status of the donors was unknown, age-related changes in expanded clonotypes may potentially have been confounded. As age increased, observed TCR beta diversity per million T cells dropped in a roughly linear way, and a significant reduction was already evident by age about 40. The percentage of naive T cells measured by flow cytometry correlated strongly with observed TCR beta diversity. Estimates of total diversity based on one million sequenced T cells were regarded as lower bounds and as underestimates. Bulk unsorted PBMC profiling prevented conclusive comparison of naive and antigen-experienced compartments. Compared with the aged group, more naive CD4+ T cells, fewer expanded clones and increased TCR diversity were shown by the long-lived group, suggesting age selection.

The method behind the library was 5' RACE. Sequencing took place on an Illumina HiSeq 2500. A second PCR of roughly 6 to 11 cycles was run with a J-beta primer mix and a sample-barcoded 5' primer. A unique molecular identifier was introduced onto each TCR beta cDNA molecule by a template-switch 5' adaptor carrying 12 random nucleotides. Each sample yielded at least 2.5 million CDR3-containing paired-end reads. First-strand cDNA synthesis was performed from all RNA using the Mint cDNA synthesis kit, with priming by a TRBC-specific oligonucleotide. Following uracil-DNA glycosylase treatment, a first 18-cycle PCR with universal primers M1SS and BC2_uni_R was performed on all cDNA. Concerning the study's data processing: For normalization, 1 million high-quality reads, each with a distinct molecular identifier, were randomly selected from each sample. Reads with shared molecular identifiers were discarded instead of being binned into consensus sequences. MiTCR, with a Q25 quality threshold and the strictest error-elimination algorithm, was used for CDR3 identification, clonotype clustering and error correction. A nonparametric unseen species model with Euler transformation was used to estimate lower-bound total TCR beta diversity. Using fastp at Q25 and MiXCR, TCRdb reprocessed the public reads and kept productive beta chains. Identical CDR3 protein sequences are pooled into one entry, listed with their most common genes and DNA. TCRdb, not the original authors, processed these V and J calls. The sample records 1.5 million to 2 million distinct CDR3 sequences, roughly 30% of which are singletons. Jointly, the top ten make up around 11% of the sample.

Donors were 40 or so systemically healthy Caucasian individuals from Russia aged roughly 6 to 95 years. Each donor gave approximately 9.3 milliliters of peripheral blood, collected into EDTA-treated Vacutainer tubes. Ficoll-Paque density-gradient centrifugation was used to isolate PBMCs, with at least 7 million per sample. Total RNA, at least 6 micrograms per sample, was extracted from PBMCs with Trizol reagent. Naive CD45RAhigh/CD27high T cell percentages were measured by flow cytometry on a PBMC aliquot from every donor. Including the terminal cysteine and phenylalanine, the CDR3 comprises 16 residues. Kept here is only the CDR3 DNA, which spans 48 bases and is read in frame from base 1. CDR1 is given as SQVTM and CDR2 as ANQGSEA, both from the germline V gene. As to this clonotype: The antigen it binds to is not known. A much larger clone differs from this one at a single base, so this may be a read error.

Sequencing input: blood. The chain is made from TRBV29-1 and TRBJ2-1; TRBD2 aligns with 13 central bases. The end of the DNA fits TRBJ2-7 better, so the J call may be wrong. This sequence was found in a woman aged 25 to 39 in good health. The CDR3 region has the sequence CSVEDRTSGGSYEQYF. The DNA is TGCAGCGTTGAAGACCGGACTAGCGGGGGTTCCTACGAGCAGTACTTC.